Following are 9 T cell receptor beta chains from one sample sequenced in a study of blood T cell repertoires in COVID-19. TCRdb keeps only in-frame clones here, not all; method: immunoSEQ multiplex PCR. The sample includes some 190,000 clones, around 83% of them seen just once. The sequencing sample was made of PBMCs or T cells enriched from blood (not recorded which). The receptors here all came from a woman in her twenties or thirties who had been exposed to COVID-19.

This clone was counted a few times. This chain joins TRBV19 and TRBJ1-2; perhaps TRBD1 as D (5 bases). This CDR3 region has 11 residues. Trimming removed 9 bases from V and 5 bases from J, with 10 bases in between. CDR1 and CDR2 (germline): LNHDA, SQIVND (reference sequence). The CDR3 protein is CASNQGYGYTF. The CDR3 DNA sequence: TGTGCCAGCAATCAGGGTTATGGCTACACCTTC.

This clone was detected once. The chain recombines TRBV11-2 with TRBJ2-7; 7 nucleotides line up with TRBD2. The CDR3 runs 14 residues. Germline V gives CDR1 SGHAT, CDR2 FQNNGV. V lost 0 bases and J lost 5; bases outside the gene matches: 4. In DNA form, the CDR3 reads TGTGCCAGCAGCTTAGAGGCTAGCGGACACGAGCAGTACTTC. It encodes CASSLEASGHEQYF.

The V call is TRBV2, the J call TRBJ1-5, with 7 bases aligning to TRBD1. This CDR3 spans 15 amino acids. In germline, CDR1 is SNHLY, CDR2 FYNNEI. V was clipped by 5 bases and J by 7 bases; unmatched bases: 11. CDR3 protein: CASSPDREWEQPQHF. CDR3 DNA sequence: TGTGCCAGCAGTCCAGACAGGGAGTGGGAACAGCCCCAGCATTTT. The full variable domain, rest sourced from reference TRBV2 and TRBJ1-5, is EPEVTQTPSHQVTQMGQEVILRCVPISNHLYFYWYRQILGQKVEFLVSFYNNEISEKSEIFDDQFSVERPDGSNFTLKIRSTKLEDSAMYFCASSPDREWEQPQHFGDGTRLSIL.

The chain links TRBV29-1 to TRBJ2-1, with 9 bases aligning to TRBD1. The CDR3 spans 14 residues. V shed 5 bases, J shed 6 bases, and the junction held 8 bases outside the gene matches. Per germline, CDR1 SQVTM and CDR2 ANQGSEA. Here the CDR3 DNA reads TGCAGCGTTCACAGGGGGCGCGAAATCAATGAGCAGTTCTTC. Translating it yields CSVHRGREINEQFF.

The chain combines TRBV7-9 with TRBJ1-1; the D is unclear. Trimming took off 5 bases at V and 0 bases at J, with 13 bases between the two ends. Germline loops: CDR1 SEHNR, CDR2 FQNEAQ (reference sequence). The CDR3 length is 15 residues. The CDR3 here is CASSVRGSLNTEAFF. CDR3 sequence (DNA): TGTGCCAGCAGCGTGCGGGGATCCCTGAACACTGAAGCTTTCTTT. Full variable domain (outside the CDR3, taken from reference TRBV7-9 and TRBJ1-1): DTGVSQNPRHKITKRGQNVTFRCDPISEHNRLYWYRQTLGQGPEFLTYFQNEAQLEKSRLLSDRFSAERPKGSFSTLEIQRTEQGDSAMYLCASSVRGSLNTEAFFGQGTRLTVV.

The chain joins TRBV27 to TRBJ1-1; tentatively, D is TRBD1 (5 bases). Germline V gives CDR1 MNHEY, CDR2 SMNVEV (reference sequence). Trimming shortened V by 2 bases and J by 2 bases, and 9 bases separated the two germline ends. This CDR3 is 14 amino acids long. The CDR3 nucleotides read TGTGCCAGCAGTTTACTCGGGGGAAACACTGAAGCTTTCTTT. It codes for CASSLLGGNTEAFF.

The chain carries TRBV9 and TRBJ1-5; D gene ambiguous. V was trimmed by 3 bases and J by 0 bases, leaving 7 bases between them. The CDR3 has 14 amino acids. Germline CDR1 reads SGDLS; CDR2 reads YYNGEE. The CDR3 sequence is CASSAENSNQPQHF. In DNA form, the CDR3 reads TGTGCCAGCAGCGCCGAGAATAGCAATCAGCCCCAGCATTTT. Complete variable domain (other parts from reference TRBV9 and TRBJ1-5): DSGVTQTPKHLITATGQRVTLRCSPRSGDLSVYWYQQSLDQGLQFLIQYYNGEERAKGNILERFSAQQFPDLHSELNLSSLELGDSALYFCASSAENSNQPQHFGDGTRLSIL.

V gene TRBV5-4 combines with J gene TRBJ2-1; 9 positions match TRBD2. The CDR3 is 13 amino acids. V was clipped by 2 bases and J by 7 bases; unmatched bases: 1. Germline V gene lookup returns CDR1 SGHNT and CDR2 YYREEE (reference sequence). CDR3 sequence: CASSFLAGNEQFF. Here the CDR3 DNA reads TGTGCCAGCAGCTTTCTAGCGGGGAATGAGCAGTTCTTC.

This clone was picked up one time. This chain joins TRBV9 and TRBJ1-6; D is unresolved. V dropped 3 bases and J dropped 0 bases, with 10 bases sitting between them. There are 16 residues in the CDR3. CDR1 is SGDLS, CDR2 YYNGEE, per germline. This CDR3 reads CASSGLEGSYNSPLHF. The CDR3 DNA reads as TGTGCCAGCAGCGGGCTGGAGGGCTCCTATAATTCACCCCTCCACTTT.